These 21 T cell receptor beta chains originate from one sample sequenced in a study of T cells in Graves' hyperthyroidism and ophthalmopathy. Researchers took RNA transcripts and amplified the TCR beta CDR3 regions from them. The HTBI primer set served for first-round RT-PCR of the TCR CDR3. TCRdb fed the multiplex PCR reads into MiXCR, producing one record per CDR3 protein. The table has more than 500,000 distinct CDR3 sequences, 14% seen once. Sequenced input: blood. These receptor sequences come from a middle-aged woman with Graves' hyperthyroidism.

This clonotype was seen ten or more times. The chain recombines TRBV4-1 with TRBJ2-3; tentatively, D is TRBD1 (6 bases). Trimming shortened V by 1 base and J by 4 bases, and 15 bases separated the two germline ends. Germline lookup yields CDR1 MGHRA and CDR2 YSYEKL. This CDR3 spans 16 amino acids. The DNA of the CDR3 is TGCGCCAGCAGCCAAGCCGTAAACAGGGCGGCAGATACGCAGTATTTT. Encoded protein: CASSQAVNRAADTQYF.

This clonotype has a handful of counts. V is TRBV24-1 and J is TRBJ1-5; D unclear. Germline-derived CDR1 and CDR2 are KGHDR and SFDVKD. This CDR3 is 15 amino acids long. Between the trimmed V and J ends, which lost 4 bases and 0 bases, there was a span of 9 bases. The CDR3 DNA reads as TGTGCCACCAGTGAGACGGAAGATAGCAATCAGCCCCAGCATTTT. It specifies CATSETEDSNQPQHF.

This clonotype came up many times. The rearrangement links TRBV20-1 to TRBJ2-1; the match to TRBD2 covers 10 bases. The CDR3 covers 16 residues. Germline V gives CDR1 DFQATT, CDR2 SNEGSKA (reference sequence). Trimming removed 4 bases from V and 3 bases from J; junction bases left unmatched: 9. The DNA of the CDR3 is TGCAGTGCTAAAGTGTATGGGACTAGCGACTACAATGAGCAGTTCTTC. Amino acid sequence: CSAKVYGTSDYNEQFF.

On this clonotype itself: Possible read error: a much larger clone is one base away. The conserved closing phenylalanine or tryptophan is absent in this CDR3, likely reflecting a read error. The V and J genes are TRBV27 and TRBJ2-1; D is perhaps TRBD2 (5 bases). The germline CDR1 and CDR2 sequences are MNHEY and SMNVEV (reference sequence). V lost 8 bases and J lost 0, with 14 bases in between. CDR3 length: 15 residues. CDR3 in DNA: TGTGCCAGCGGTATAGCGACATCCTCCTACAATGAGCAGTTCCTC. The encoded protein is CASGIATSSYNEQFL.

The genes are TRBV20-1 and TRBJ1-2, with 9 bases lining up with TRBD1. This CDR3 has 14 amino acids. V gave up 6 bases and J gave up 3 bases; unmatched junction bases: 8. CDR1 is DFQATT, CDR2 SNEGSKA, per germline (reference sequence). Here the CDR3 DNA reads TGCAGTGCCTCCCGTTGGGACAGGGACTATGGCTACACCTTC. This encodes CSASRWDRDYGYTF.

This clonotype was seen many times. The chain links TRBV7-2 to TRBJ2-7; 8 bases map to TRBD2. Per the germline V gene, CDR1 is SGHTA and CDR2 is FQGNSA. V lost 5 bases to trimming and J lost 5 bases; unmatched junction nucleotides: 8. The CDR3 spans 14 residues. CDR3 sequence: CASSPGTRSHEQYF. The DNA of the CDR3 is TGTGCCAGCAGCCCGGGGACTAGATCCCACGAGCAGTACTTC.

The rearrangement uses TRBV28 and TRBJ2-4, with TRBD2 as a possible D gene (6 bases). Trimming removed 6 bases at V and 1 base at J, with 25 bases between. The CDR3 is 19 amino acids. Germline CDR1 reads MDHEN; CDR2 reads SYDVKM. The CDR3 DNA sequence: TGTGCCAGCAGCCCCGCTAACACCGGGCCCCGGGAGGCCAAAAACATTCAGTACTTC. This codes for CASSPANTGPREAKNIQYF. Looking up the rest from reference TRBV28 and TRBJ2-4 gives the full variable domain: DVKVTQSSRYLVKRTGEKVFLECVQDMDHENMFWYRQDPGLGLRLIYFSYDVKMKEKGDIPEGYSVSREKKERFSLILESASTNQTSMYLCASSPANTGPREAKNIQYFGAGTRLSVL.

CDR3 amino acids: CASSLIFRTDYSYTF. The CDR3 bases are TGTGCCAGCAGCTTAATCTTCCGGACAGATTATAGCTACACCTTC. This chain connects TRBV7-3 to TRBJ1-2, with D possibly matching TRBD1 (6 bases). V lost 1 base and J 9 bases, leaving 18 bases between the germline ends. The CDR3 spans 15 residues. Germline values: CDR1 SGHTA, CDR2 FQGTGA.

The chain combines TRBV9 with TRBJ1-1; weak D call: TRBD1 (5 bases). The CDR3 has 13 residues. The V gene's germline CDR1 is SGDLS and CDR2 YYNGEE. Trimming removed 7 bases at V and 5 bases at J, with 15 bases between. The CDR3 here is CASGGDAETEAFF. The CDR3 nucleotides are TGTGCCAGCGGCGGGGACGCGGAAACTGAAGCTTTCTTT.

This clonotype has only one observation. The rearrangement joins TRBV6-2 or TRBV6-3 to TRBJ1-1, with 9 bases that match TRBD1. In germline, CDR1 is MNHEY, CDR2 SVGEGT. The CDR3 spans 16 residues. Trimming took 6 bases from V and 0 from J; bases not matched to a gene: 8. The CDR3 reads CASRHMGQGVNTEAFF. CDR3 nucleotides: TGTGCCAGCAGGCATATGGGACAGGGAGTGAACACTGAAGCTTTCTTT.

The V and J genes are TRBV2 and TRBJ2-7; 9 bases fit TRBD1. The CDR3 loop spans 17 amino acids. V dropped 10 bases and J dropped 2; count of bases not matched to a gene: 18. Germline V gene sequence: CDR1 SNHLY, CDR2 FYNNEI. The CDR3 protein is CANFQVGQGFGTYEQYF. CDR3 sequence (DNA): TGTGCCAACTTCCAGGTGGGACAGGGTTTCGGGACCTACGAGCAGTACTTC.

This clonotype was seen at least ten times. The CDR3 DNA is TGCAGTGCTAGAGCCGGGACTAAGGCGGAGCAGTACTTC. This encodes CSARAGTKAEQYF. V and J are TRBV20-1 and TRBJ2-7; 7 bases map to TRBD2. Per germline, CDR1 DFQATT and CDR2 SNEGSKA (reference sequence). V lost 1 base to trimming and J lost 7 bases; unmatched junction nucleotides: 7. This CDR3 spans 13 amino acids.

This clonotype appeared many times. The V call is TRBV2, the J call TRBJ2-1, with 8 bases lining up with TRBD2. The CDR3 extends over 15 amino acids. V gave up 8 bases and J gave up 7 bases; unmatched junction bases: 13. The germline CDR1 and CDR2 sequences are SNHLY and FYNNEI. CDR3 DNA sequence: TGTGCCAGCCGAAAGGGACGGGAGGGTCAGAATGAGCAGTTCTTC. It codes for CASRKGREGQNEQFF.

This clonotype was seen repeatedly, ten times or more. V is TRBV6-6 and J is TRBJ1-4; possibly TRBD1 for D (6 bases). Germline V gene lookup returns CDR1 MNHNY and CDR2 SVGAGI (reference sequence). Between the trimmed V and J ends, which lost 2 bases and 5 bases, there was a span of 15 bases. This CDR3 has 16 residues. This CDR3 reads CASSYGFGTQNEKLFF. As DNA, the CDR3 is TGTGCCAGCAGTTACGGTTTCGGGACACAGAATGAAAAACTGTTTTTT.

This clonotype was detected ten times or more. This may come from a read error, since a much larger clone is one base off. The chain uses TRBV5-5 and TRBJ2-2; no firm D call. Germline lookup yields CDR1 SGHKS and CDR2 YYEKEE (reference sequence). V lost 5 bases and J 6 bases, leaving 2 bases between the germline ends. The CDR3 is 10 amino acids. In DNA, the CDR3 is TGTGCCAGCAGTCCCGGGGAGCTGTTTTTT. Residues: CASSPGELFF.

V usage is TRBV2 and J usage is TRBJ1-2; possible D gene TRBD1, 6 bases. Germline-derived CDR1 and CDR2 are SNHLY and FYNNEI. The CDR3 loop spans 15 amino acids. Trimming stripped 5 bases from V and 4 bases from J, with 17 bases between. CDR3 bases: TGTGCCAGCAGTCCAGGGGCAGGGCGGCTCTATGGCTACACCTTC. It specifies CASSPGAGRLYGYTF.

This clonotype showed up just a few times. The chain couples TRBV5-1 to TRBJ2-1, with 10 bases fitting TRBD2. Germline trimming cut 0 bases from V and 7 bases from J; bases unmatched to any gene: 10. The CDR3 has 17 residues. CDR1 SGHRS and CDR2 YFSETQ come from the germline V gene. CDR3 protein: CASSLGLLAGGSNEQFF. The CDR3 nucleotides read TGCGCCAGCAGCTTGGGGCTATTAGCGGGAGGCTCTAATGAGCAGTTCTTC.

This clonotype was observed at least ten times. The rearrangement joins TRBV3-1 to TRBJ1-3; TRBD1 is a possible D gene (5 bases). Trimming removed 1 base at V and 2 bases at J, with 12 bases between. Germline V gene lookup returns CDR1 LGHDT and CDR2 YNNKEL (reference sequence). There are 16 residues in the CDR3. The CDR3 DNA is TGTGCCAGCAGCCAAGTGTTGGGGGTCGCTGGAAACACCATATATTTT. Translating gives CASSQVLGVAGNTIYF.

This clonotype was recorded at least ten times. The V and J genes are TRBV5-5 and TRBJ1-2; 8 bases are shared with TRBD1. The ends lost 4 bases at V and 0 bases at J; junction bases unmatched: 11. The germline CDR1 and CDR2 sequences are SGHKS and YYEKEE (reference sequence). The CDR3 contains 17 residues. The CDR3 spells CASSRSGGPLANYGYTF. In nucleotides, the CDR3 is TGTGCCAGCAGCAGATCAGGGGGCCCACTCGCTAACTATGGCTACACCTTC.

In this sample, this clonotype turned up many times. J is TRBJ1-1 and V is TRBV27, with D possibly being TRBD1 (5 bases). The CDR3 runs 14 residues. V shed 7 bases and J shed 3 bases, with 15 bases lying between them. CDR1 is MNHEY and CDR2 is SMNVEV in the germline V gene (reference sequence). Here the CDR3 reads CASKIGALDTEAFF. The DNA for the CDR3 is TGTGCCAGCAAGATCGGGGCGTTGGACACTGAAGCTTTCTTT.

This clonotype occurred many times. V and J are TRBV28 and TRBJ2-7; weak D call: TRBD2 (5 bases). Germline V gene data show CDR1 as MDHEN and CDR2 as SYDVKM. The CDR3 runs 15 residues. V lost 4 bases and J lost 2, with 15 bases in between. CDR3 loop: CASSSRAGRAYEQYF. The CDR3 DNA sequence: TGTGCCAGCAGTTCCCGGGCCGGGCGGGCCTACGAGCAGTACTTC.